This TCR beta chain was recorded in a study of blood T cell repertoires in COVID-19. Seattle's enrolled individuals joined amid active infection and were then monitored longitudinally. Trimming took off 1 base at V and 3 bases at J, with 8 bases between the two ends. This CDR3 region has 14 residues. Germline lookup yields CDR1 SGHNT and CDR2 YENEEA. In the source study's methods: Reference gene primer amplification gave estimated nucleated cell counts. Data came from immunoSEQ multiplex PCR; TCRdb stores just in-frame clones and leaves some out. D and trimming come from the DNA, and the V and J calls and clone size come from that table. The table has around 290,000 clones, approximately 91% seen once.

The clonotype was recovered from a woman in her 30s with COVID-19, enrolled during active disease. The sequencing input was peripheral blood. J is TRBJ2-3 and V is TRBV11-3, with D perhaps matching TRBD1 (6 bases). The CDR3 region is CASSLVQGTDTQYF. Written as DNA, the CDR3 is TGTGCCAGCAGCTTAGTGCAGGGGACAGATACGCAGTATTTT.